The clone carrying this T cell receptor beta chain was detected many times. This sample is part of a study of T cells after yellow fever vaccination. The CDR3 runs 16 residues. Trimming took 1 base from V and 2 from J, leaving 11 bases between them. CDR1 SEHNR and CDR2 FQNEAQ come from the germline V gene (reference sequence). Each CDR3 protein gets one entry after TCRdb re-called the 5' RACE reads with MiXCR. The sample consists of about 300,000 distinct CDR3 sequences, approximately 10% of them appearing once. This TCR was sampled from a man between 18 and 35 years old who received the YFV17D yellow fever vaccine. The J gene is TRBJ2-2, the V gene TRBV7-9; D remains unclear. Sample: CD4+ T cells sorted from PBMCs, taken 5 days after the yellow fever booster vaccination. The chain's CDR3 is CASSLGGPPNTGELFF. As DNA, the CDR3 is TGTGCCAGCAGCTTAGGTGGACCTCCTAACACCGGGGAGCTGTTTTTT.